This T cell receptor (beta chain) came from a study of cytomegalovirus exposure and HLA in healthy donors. Donors counted as nominally healthy when sampled, yet unrecorded immune exposures were likely. Trimming took off 4 bases at V and 7 bases at J, with 19 bases between the two ends. Germline-derived CDR1 and CDR2 are SQVTM and ANQGSEA. This CDR3 spans 15 amino acids. Notes on this clone: Its antigen remains unknown.

The PCR employed 60 Vbeta primers together with 13 Jbeta primers. The assay was immunoSEQ multiplex PCR, and TCRdb's table has in-frame clones only and misses some. This sample has roughly 100,000 clones, with under 85% found just once. Points from the study as a whole: Donor immune exposure was known only as CMV serostatus. TCR association rates varied by HLA locus in a later analysis, with DRB1 highest and HLA-C lowest. Researchers reported from a later analysis that most CMV-associated TCR beta chains appeared HLA-restricted.

The source material was PBMCs. The source of this sequence is a young man in good health and CMV-seronegative. The gene calls are TRBV29-1 and TRBJ1-4, with a weak D call TRBD1 (5 bases). CDR3 loop: CSVGRRATPGEKLFF. The CDR3 DNA follows: TGCAGCGTTGGTCGCAGGGCTACCCCGGGTGAAAAACTGTTTTTT.